The rows below give T cell receptor beta chains drawn from one sample of a study of beta chain features in type 1 diabetes. Generated by immunoSEQ multiplex PCR, the TCRdb table keeps only in-frame clones and is missing some. The sample has about 900,000 clones; roughly 17% are singletons. Sequenced material: naive CD4+ T cells from blood. These receptors were taken from a woman aged 18-30 years in good health. Each CDR3 is given without its conserved first and last residue. A D gene is named only where the DNA matches it firmly.

CDR3aa	j_gene	d_gene	v_gene
ASSRKPSGMANEQF	TRBJ2-1	TRBD2	TRBV5-1
ASSLEGLADQGPY	TRBJ2-3	TRBD2	TRBV7-2
ASTRRSQSGRETQY	TRBJ2-5	TRBD2	TRBV25-1
ASSEPGQGTDTQY	TRBJ2-3	TRBD1	TRBV10-1
SAFGRYEQY	TRBJ2-7	NA	TRBV20-1
ASSPLVGLAPSTDTQY	TRBJ2-3	NA	TRBV4-1
ASTNLEVWSGSEETQY	TRBJ2-5	TRBD2	TRBV11-2
ASASGGTYNEQF	TRBJ2-1	TRBD2	TRBV7-3
ASSMDRGHISYNEQF	TRBJ2-1	TRBD1	TRBV19
ASSYSSGQPYEQY	TRBJ2-7	NA	TRBV6-5
ASSQDGRGGMNTEAF	TRBJ1-1	TRBD1	TRBV4-3
ATFTRGNTIY	TRBJ1-3	NA	TRBV6-6
ASSLLTGGAF	TRBJ1-1	NA	TRBV28
ASGRLAGSYNEQF	TRBJ2-1	TRBD2	TRBV6-6
ASSTLSSARETQY	TRBJ2-5	NA	TRBV7-2
ASSIDAGAAYEQY	TRBJ2-7	NA	TRBV19
ASSYTGRTDTQY	TRBJ2-3	NA	TRBV6-5
ASRRPGTSGYNEQF	TRBJ2-1	TRBD2	TRBV28
ASSLLRGQPNTEAF	TRBJ1-1	TRBD1	TRBV7-9
SVIAGPTDTQY	TRBJ2-3	NA	TRBV29-1
ASSQAGGPLNEQF	TRBJ2-1	TRBD2	TRBV4-1
SARNEQF	TRBJ2-1	NA	TRBV20-1
ATSAGTGTNTGELF	TRBJ2-2	NA	TRBV15
ASSLGRDQPQH	TRBJ1-5	NA	TRBV18
ASSFRGMPGANVLT	TRBJ2-6	TRBD1	TRBV28
ASSLAFSTDTQY	TRBJ2-3	NA	TRBV7-8
ATLGNKAGNNEQF	TRBJ2-1	TRBD2	TRBV6-1
ASSQEAFFFGVYGEQF	TRBJ2-1	NA	TRBV4-3
ASSLETGGVGTQY	TRBJ2-5	TRBD1	TRBV28
ASSVGSGGSISETQY	TRBJ2-5	NA	TRBV9
ASSPALGDFYEQF	TRBJ2-1	NA	TRBV7-7
ASRHSGRAHNEQF	TRBJ2-1	TRBD2	TRBV2
ASSGLAGGLLETQY	TRBJ2-5	TRBD2	TRBV7-2
ASSKAERSPNEQF	TRBJ2-1	NA	TRBV21-1
ASSKLGLDTGELF	TRBJ2-2	TRBD2	TRBV10-2
ASSVGGDRLNEQF	TRBJ2-1	TRBD1	TRBV9
ASSLERGFGYT	TRBJ1-2	NA	TRBV7-2